This T cell receptor (beta chain) was retrieved from a study of T-cell reconstitution after alpha-beta-depleted transplantation in children. Study outcomes and limitations: It was newly produced T cells that mostly accounted for T-cell counts and diversity one year after transplant. Surviving thymic progenitors and recipient T cells were the source of high TCRbeta diversity at day 60 in some patients. At around two months after transplant, the alpha-beta T cells were reportedly derived from several hundred expanded clones that came from non-depleted graft cells.

Researchers prepared the TCRbeta library using unique molecular identifiers, the study reports. Using its own MiXCR run on the PCR reads, TCRdb lists one record per CDR3 protein. The sample has 450,000 to 600,000 distinct CDR3 sequences; under 12% are singletons. This clonotype was detected many times. The antigen is undetermined. Trimming shortened V by 2 bases and J by 3 bases, and 9 bases separated the two germline ends. The CDR3 runs to 14 residues. Germline V lookup: CDR1 ENHRY, CDR2 SYGVKD. Sequencing used PBMCs, obtained before TCRalphabeta/CD19-depleted stem cell transplant. The chain employs TRBV10-3 and TRBJ2-3, with a tentative D call TRBD1 (5 bases). This TCR was recovered from a child aged 2 to 15 with inherited bone marrow failure, due to receive a stem cell transplant. Here the CDR3 reads CAISEGANTDTQYF. The CDR3 nucleotides read TGTGCCATCAGTGAGGGGGCTAATACAGATACGCAGTATTTT.